This TCR beta chain was captured in a study of T cell repertoires in ileal Crohn's disease. Across the whole study: Median disease duration was approximately 8 years; roughly 40% smoked at surgery. Postoperative therapy was given to about half: about 11 thiopurines, around 17 anti-TNF agents. Study-level points and caveats: Sorted CD8 T cells held more high-frequency clones than CD4.

As to this clone: Its antigen is not known.

With 3 bases removed from V and 4 bases from J, the gap between germline ends came to 9 bases. This CDR3 is built from 13 residues. Germline assignment: CDR1 SGHTA and CDR2 FQGNSA. The protocol was immunoSEQ multiplex PCR, while the TCRdb copy is restricted to in-frame clones and leaves out a portion. Of roughly 7,400 clones listed, roughly 76% are singletons. The sequence was collected from an adult with Crohn's disease. The sequenced sample was ileal tissue. This sequence joins TRBV7-2 and TRBJ1-1; D unresolved. The CDR3 nucleotides are TGTGCCAGCAGCTTCCAGAGGAGCACTGAAGCTTTCTTT. Its translation: CASSFQRSTEAFF.